This T cell receptor (beta chain) was observed in a study of blood T cell repertoires in COVID-19. Study as a whole: Both acute and convalescent COVID-19 samples were obtained from the United States, Italy and Spain. In each case, the material was cDNA or gDNA derived from T cells, B-cell-depleted T cells, or PBMCs.

Enrolled during active infection, Seattle patients were then followed longitudinally. CDR1 is MGHDK and CDR2 is SYGVNS in the germline V gene. Deletions cut 3 bases from V and 2 bases from J, with 9 bases between. The CDR3 consists of 14 residues. This clone was seen a few times. Authors' analysis steps: The assay estimated nucleated cells by amplifying reference gene primers. Profiled with immunoSEQ multiplex PCR; TCRdb holds only in-frame clones, not every one. Clone size and V and J calls were adopted from that table, with D and trimming inferred from the DNA. The sample records approximately 150,000 clones, about 87% being singletons.

Sequencing was performed on peripheral blood. The receptor was derived from a human donor with COVID-19, enrolled during active disease. The donor label of this sample is uncertain. This chain uses TRBV25-1 with TRBJ2-3; a possible D gene is TRBD2 (6 bases). The CDR3 spells CASSDVGLTDTQYF. In nucleotides, the CDR3 is TGTGCCAGCAGTGATGTGGGACTCACAGATACGCAGTATTTT. Full variable domain (remainder filled in from reference TRBV25-1 and TRBJ2-3): EADIYQTPRYLVIGTGKKITLECSQTMGHDKMYWYQQDPGMELHLIHYSYGVNSTEKGDLSSESTVSRIRTEHFPLTLESARPSHTSQYLCASSDVGLTDTQYFGPGTRLTVL.